A selection of T cell receptor beta chains follows, all from one sample in a study of cytomegalovirus exposure and HLA in healthy donors. Using immunoSEQ multiplex PCR, the repertoire was profiled, and TCRdb retains in-frame clones only, with some absent. The sample has roughly 180,000 clones, roughly 8.7% seen once; the top ten hold less than 1.5%. The sample comprised PBMCs. These receptors all stem from a woman aged 25-40 years in good health and CMV-seropositive. CDR3s include the opening cysteine and the closing phenylalanine or tryptophan. Fields, in order: CDR3 protein, CDR3 DNA, CDR3 length, J gene, clone size, D gene, V gene. D genes are given only for firm matches. Expanded clones get a size class; other rows say once, few or many, or leave the size out.

cdr3_aa: CASSLYGGSDGYTF
cdr3_nt: TGTGCCAGCAGCTTATACGGAGGGAGCGATGGCTACACCTTC
cdr3_length: 14
j_call: TRBJ1-2
clone_size: NA
d_call: NA
v_call: TRBV11-2

cdr3_aa: CASSFRTSAYNEQFF
cdr3_nt: TGTGCCAGCAGCTTTCGGACTAGCGCCTACAATGAGCAGTTCTTC
cdr3_length: 15
j_call: TRBJ2-1
clone_size: NA
d_call: TRBD2
v_call: TRBV11-2

cdr3_aa: CASSILGVNYGYTF
cdr3_nt: TGTGCCAGTAGTATACTAGGGGTCAACTATGGCTACACCTTC
cdr3_length: 14
j_call: TRBJ1-2
clone_size: few
d_call: NA
v_call: TRBV19

cdr3_aa: CASSDPGRVSEKLFF
cdr3_nt: TGTGCCAGCAGTGATCCGGGAAGGGTCTCTGAAAAACTGTTTTTT
cdr3_length: 15
j_call: TRBJ1-4
clone_size: few
d_call: NA
v_call: TRBV2

cdr3_aa: CARDRGSGNTIYF
cdr3_nt: TGTGCCAGAGACAGGGGCTCTGGAAACACCATATATTTT
cdr3_length: 13
j_call: TRBJ1-3
clone_size: NA
d_call: TRBD1
v_call: TRBV2

cdr3_aa: CASRRLAGVEVTDTQYF
cdr3_nt: TGTGCCAGCAGAAGACTAGCGGGAGTAGAGGTTACAGATACGCAGTATTTT
cdr3_length: 17
j_call: TRBJ2-3
clone_size: few
d_call: TRBD2
v_call: TRBV7-7

cdr3_aa: CASSPHRRATNEKLFF
cdr3_nt: TGTGCCAGCAGCCCCCACCGACGGGCAACTAATGAAAAACTGTTTTTT
cdr3_length: 16
j_call: TRBJ1-4
clone_size: NA
d_call: NA
v_call: TRBV9

cdr3_aa: CASSLGRAEETQYF
cdr3_nt: TGTGCCAGCAGCTTAGGCAGGGCCGAGGAGACCCAGTACTTC
cdr3_length: 14
j_call: TRBJ2-5
clone_size: NA
d_call: NA
v_call: TRBV11-3

cdr3_aa: CSVALAGDTDTQYF
cdr3_nt: TGCAGCGTTGCTCTAGCGGGGGACACAGATACGCAGTATTTT
cdr3_length: 14
j_call: TRBJ2-3
clone_size: few
d_call: TRBD2
v_call: TRBV29-1

cdr3_aa: CSVGNRNTEAFF
cdr3_nt: TGCAGCGTTGGGAACAGAAACACTGAAGCTTTCTTT
cdr3_length: 12
j_call: TRBJ1-1
clone_size: NA
d_call: NA
v_call: TRBV29-1

cdr3_aa: CASSPGQGSLGEQYF
cdr3_nt: TGTGCCAGCTCCCCAGGACAGGGCTCGTTGGGCGAGCAGTACTTC
cdr3_length: 15
j_call: TRBJ2-7
clone_size: few
d_call: TRBD1
v_call: TRBV18

cdr3_aa: CASSPSGTGVYNEQFF
cdr3_nt: TGTGCCAGCTCACCCTCCGGGACAGGGGTCTACAATGAGCAGTTCTTC
cdr3_length: 16
j_call: TRBJ2-1
clone_size: NA
d_call: TRBD1
v_call: TRBV18

cdr3_aa: CASSEEVELACEQFF
cdr3_nt: TGTGCCAGCAGTGAAGAGGTGGAGCTAGCGTGTGAGCAGTTCTTC
cdr3_length: 15
j_call: TRBJ2-1
clone_size: NA
d_call: NA
v_call: TRBV6-1

cdr3_aa: CASSAPPSGGEQYF
cdr3_nt: TGTGCCAGCAGCGCCCCCCCCTCTGGGGGGGAGCAGTACTTC
cdr3_length: 14
j_call: TRBJ2-7
clone_size: few
d_call: NA
v_call: TRBV9